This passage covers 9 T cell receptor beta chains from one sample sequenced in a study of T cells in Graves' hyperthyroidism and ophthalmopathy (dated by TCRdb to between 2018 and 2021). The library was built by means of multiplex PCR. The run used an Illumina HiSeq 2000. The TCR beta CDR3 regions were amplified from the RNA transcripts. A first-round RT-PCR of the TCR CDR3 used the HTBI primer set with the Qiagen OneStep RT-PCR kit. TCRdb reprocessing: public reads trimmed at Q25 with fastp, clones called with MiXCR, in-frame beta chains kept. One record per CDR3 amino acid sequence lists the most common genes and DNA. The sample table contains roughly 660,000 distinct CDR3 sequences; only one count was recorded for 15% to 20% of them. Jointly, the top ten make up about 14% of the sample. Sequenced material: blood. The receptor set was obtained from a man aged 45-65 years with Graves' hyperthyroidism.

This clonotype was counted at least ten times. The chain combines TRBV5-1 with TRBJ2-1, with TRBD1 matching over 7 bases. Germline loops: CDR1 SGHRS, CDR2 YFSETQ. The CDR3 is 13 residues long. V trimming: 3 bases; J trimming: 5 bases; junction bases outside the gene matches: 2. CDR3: CASSWGTDNEQFF. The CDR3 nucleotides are TGCGCCAGCAGCTGGGGGACAGACAATGAGCAGTTCTTC. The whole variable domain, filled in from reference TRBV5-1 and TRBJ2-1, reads KAGVTQTPRYLIKTRGQQVTLSCSPISGHRSVSWYQQTPGQGLQFLFEYFSETQRNKGNFPGRFSGRQFSNSRSEMNVSTLELGDSALYLCASSWGTDNEQFFGPGTRLTVL.

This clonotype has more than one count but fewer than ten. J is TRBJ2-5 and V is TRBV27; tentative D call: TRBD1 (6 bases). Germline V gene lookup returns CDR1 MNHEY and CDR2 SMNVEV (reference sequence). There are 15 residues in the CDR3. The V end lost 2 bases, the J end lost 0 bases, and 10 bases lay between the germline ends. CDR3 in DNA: TGTGCCAGCAGTTTACGGACAGCAAACCAAGAGACCCAGTACTTC. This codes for CASSLRTANQETQYF.

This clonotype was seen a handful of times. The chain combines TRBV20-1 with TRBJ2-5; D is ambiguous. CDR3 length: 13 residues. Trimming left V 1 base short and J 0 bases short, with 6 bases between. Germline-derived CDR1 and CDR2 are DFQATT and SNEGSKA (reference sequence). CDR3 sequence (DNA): TGCAGTGCTAGAGGCGTGTACCAAGAGACCCAGTACTTC. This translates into CSARGVYQETQYF.

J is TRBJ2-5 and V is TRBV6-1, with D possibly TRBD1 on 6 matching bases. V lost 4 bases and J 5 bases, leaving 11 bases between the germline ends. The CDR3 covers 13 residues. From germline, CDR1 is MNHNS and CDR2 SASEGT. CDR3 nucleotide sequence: TGTGCCAGCAGTGTGGGGGCCGCGGAGACCCAGTACTTC. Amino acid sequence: CASSVGAAETQYF.

The CDR3 nucleotides are TGTGCCAGCAGCTTAGGTGGGCGGGAGTTGGGCACAGATACGCAGTATTTT. This encodes CASSLGGRELGTDTQYF. V is TRBV11-2 and J is TRBJ2-3; 7 positions match TRBD2. Germline CDR1 is SGHAT and CDR2 is FQNNGV. V was pared by 1 base and J by 1 base, with 8 bases of the junction left unmatched. This CDR3 region has 17 residues.

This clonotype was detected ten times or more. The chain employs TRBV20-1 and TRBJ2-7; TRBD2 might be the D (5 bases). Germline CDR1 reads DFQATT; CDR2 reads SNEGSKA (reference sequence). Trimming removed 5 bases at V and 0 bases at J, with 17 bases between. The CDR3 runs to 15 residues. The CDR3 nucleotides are TGCAGTGCTGGCCCGGGTGAAGCGGACTCCTACGAGCAGTACTTC. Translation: CSAGPGEADSYEQYF.

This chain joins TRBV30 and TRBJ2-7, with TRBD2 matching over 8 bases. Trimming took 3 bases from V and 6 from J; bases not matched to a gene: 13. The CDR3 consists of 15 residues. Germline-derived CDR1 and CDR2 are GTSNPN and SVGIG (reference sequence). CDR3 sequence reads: CAWRVVAGLPGEQYF. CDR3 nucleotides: TGTGCCTGGAGGGTGGTAGCGGGGCTCCCGGGCGAGCAGTACTTC.

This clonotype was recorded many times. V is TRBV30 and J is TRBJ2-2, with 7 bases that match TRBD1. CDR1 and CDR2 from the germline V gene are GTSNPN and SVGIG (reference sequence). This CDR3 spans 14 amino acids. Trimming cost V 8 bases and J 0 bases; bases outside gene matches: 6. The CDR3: CAGTGTANTGELFF. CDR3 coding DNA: TGTGCCGGCACCGGGACAGCGAACACCGGGGAGCTGTTTTTT.

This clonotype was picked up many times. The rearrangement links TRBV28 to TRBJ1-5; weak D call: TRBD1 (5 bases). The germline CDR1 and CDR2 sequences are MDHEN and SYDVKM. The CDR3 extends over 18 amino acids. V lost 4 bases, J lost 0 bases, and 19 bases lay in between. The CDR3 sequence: CASSSFTSTAYSNQPQHF. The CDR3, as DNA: TGTGCCAGCAGTTCCTTTACCTCGACAGCCTATAGCAATCAGCCCCAGCATTTT.